The T cell receptor beta chain under discussion was sequenced for a study of blood T cell repertoires in COVID-19. Study context: Sites across the United States, Italy and Spain contributed samples from acute and convalescent COVID-19. Nucleic acid was either cDNA or gDNA, and it came from T cells, B-cell-depleted T cells, or PBMCs.

V dropped 0 bases and J dropped 7; count of bases not matched to a gene: 9. Germline lookup yields CDR1 SGHNT and CDR2 YYREEE (reference sequence). This CDR3 is built from 15 residues. Original handling: By means of reference gene primer amplification, nucleated cell counts were estimated. Profiled with immunoSEQ multiplex PCR; TCRdb holds only in-frame clones, not every one. D and trimming were read from the DNA, whereas the V and J calls and clone size are those reported in that table. Among under 200,000 clones listed, around 90% were seen once. The receptor was isolated from a man between 60 and 70 years old with active or convalescent COVID-19. The chain combines TRBV5-4 with TRBJ1-2, with 7 bases fitting TRBD1. Sequencing was done on a sample of peripheral blood. DNA of the CDR3: TGTGCCAGCAGCTTGGAAGCCAGGGGGTTTGTTGGCTACACCTTC. This sequence encodes CASSLEARGFVGYTF.